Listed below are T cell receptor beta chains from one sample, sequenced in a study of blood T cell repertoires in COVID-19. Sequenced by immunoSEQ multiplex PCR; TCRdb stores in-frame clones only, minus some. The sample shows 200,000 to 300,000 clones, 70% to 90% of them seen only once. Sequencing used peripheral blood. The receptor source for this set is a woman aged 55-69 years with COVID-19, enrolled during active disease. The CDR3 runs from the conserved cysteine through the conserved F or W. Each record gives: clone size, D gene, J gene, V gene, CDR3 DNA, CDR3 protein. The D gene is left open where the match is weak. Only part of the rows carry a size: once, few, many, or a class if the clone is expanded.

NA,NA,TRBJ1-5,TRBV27,TGTGCCAGTGCTATTTGGGGACTCAATCAGCCCCAGCATTTT,CASAIWGLNQPQHF
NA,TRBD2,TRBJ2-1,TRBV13,TGTGCCAGCAGCTTAGTGGGTAGCGGGAGCGTTAAGTATGAGCAGTTCTTC,CASSLVGSGSVKYEQFF
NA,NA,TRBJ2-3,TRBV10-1,TGCGCCAGCCAGGGCAGATCCACAGATACGCAGTATTTT,CASQGRSTDTQYF
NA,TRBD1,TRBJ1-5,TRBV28,TGTGCCAGCAGGCAGGATACAGGGGGCTACCAGCCCCAGCATTTT,CASRQDTGGYQPQHF
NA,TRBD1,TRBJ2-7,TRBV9,TGTGCCAGCAGCGTAGCAGGGACAGCGGTCTACGAGCAGTACTTC,CASSVAGTAVYEQYF
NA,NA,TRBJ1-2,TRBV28,TGTGCCAGCACCCAAAACTATGGCTACACCTTC,CASTQNYGYTF
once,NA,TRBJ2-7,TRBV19,TGTGCCAGTAGTATAAAGCTTCTGCCTCTCTACCACGAGCAGTACTTC,CASSIKLLPLYHEQYF
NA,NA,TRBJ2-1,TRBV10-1,TGCGCCAGCAGTGTGGCCGGAGGCCATGAGCAGTTCTTC,CASSVAGGHEQFF
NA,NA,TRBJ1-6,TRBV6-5,TGTGCCAGCAGCACCGGGATCTCAAATTCACCCCTCCACTTT,CASSTGISNSPLHF
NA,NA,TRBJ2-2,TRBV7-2,TGTGCCAGCAGCTTACGAGCGAGAGCGAACACCGGGGAGCTGTTTTTT,CASSLRARANTGELFF
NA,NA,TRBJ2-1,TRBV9,TGTGCCAGCAGCGCCCGGGAGTCGGGCTCCTACAATGAGCAGTTCTTC,CASSARESGSYNEQFF
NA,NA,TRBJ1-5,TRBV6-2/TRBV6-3,TGTGCCAGCAGTACATCGGTCAGGGATCAGCCCCAGCATTTT,CASSTSVRDQPQHF
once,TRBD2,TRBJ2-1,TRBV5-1,TGCGCCAGCAGCTTGGTGGCTAGCGGATTCCTAGGTGAGCAGTTCTTC,CASSLVASGFLGEQFF
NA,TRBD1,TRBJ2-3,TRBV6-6,TGTGCCAGCAGTTACGGGGGACAGGGAAACACAGATACGCAGTATTTT,CASSYGGQGNTDTQYF
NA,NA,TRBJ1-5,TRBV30,TGTGCCTGGAAACCACAGGGTGGTGGCAATCAGCCCCAGCATTTT,CAWKPQGGGNQPQHF
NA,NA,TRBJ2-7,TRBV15,TGTGCCACCAGCAGAGATGGGGTCAGGGGCACGTCGATATCCTACGAGCAGTACTTC,CATSRDGVRGTSISYEQYF
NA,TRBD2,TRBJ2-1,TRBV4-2,TGTGCCAGCAGTTCTCCGGGACTAGCGAACGGTGAGCAGTTCTTC,CASSSPGLANGEQFF
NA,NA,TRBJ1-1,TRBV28,TGTGCCAGCAGCTGGCTAGGTGAAGCTTTCTTT,CASSWLGEAFF
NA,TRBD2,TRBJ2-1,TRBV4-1,TGCGCCAGCAGCCAAGAAATGGTACTAGCGGGAGGAGGCAATGAGCAGTTCTTC,CASSQEMVLAGGGNEQFF
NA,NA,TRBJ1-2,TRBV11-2,TGTGCCAGCAGCTTAGGAAGGCAGGGCTATGGCTACACCTTC,CASSLGRQGYGYTF
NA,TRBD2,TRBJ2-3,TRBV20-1,TGCAGTGCTAGTGCAGTAGCGGGGACAGATACGCAGTATTTT,CSASAVAGTDTQYF
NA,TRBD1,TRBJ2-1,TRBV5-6,TGTGCCAGCAGCACTACGACAGGGGGAAGCTCCTACAATGAGCAGTTCTTC,CASSTTTGGSSYNEQFF
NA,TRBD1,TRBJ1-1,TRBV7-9,TGTGCCAGTGGGACAGGTAACATGAACACTGAAGCTTTCTTT,CASGTGNMNTEAFF
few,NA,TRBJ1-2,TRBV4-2,TGTGCCAGCAGCCAAGAGTCCGCTTTTGCCGGGATTAACTATGGCTACACCTTC,CASSQESAFAGINYGYTF
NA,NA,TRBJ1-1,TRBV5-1,TGCGCCAGCAGCTTGGTACAGGCGAAGAACACTGAAGCTTTCTTT,CASSLVQAKNTEAFF
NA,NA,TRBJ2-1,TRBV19,TGTGCCAGTAGTAGGACTCCCTACAATGAGCAGTTCTTC,CASSRTPYNEQFF
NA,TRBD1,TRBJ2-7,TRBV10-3,TGTGCCATCAGTGGATTGAAAGGGGACAGGGCCTACGAGCAGTACTTC,CAISGLKGDRAYEQYF
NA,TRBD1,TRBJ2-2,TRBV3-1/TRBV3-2,TGTGCCAGCAGCCAAGATGTAAACCCACCCGCCGGGACAGGGTACACCGGGGAGCTGTTTTTT,CASSQDVNPPAGTGYTGELFF
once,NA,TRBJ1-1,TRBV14,TGTGCCAGCAGCCAAGGATTGAGGCGGTTCGACACTGAAGCTTTCTTT,CASSQGLRRFDTEAFF
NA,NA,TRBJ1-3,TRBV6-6,TGTGCCAGCAGGGGGAACAGGATGAGAAACACCATATATTTT,CASRGNRMRNTIYF
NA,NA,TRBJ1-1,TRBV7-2,TGTGCCAGCAGTGTTGGGGGGTGGAACACTGAAGCTTTCTTT,CASSVGGWNTEAFF
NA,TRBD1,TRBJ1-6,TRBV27,TGTGCCAGCAGTTCCACCAAGGGGGCTCAGAGAGGGGGCAGATCACCCCTCCACTTT,CASSSTKGAQRGGRSPLHF
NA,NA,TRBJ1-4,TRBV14,TGTGCCAGCAGCCAAGATCCGGGCAGTGCCGGAAGGGGGAAACTGTTTTTT,CASSQDPGSAGRGKLFF
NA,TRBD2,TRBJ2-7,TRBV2,TGTGCCAGCAAACCTAGCGGGAGGGGTGAGCAGTACTTC,CASKPSGRGEQYF
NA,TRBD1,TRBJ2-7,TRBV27,TGTGCCAGCAGTCAACAGACAGGGGGTTACGAGCAGTACTTC,CASSQQTGGYEQYF
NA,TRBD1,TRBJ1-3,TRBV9,TGTGCCAGCAGCGTAGGGACAGGGACTGGAAACACCATATATTTT,CASSVGTGTGNTIYF
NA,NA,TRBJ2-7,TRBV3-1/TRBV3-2,TGTGCCAGCAGCCAAGGTAGGGGTCGGACCGAGCAGTACTTC,CASSQGRGRTEQYF
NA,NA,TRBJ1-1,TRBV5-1,TGCGCCAGCAGCGGGTGGGAGGGGCGAAGGAACACTGAAGCTTTCTTT,CASSGWEGRRNTEAFF
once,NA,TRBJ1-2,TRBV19,TGTGCCAGTAGTCCCTCCAAAGGGGCAGGGATTAGTGGCTACACCTTC,CASSPSKGAGISGYTF
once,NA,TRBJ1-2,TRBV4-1,TGCGCCAGCAGCCAAGGAGGGGTTCGAGCGGGAGATAACTATGGCTACACCTTC,CASSQGGVRAGDNYGYTF